A selection of T cell receptor beta chains follows, all from one sample in a study of blood T cells in healthy people across ages. TCRdb fed the 5' RACE reads into MiXCR, producing one record per CDR3 protein. Among hundreds of thousands of distinct CDR3 sequences listed, approximately 53% were seen once. Sequenced: blood. These receptors all come from a man aged 35 to 55 in good health. Both conserved end residues are part of each CDR3. A D gene is named only where the DNA matches it firmly. Rows give clone size only sometimes, using once, few, many, or a class for an expanded clone.

v_gene	j_gene	d_gene	abundance	CDR3aa	CDR3nt
TRBV5-6	TRBJ1-2	-	-	CASSFRPHRSYGYTF	TGTGCCAGCAGCTTTAGGCCCCATAGGTCCTATGGCTACACCTTC
TRBV28	TRBJ1-4	TRBD1	-	CASSSTLDRRKLFF	TGTGCCAGCAGTTCAACGCTGGACAGGAGAAAACTGTTTTTT
TRBV28	TRBJ1-3	TRBD1	-	CASSSGQFIGNTIYF	TGTGCCAGCAGTTCGGGACAGTTTATTGGAAACACCATATATTTT
TRBV2	TRBJ2-5	-	-	CASNRGFQETQYF	TGTGCCAGCAACCGGGGTTTCCAAGAGACCCAGTACTTC
TRBV3-1	TRBJ2-1	-	-	CASSQDPGADNEQFF	TGTGCCAGCAGCCAAGATCCTGGGGCCGACAATGAGCAGTTCTTC
TRBV3-1	TRBJ2-5	TRBD2	-	CASSHPGLAGGSGETQYF	TGTGCCAGCAGCCACCCGGGACTAGCGGGGGGGTCCGGAGAGACCCAGTACTTC
TRBV5-5	TRBJ2-7	TRBD1	-	CASSPGQVNEQYF	TGTGCCAGCAGCCCGGGACAGGTTAACGAGCAGTACTTC
TRBV12-3/TRBV12-4	TRBJ1-2	-	few	CASSGTFRDGYTF	TGTGCCAGCAGTGGAACTTTCCGGGATGGCTACACCTTC
TRBV20-1	TRBJ1-1	TRBD1	-	CSASLGQENTEAFF	TGCAGTGCTAGTTTAGGACAGGAGAACACTGAAGCTTTCTTT
TRBV20-1	TRBJ2-3	-	once	CSATLGAGLAGFTSQYF	TGCAGTGCTACCTTGGGAGCGGGCCTCGCGGGGTTCACTTCGCAGTATTTT
TRBV6-2/TRBV6-3	TRBJ2-1	-	-	CASSYGTTGQFF	TGTGCCAGCAGTTACGGGACGACCGGGCAGTTCTTC
TRBV11-1	TRBJ2-4	-	few	CASSKGPLRSNIQYF	TGTGCCAGCAGCAAGGGACCGCTTCGATCAAACATTCAGTACTTC
TRBV20-1	TRBJ1-5	TRBD1	-	CSARPQNRGSNQPQHF	TGCAGTGCTAGACCGCAAAACAGGGGTAGCAATCAGCCCCAGCATTTT
TRBV7-9	TRBJ2-6	-	few	CASSPSDSSRGSGANVLTF	TGTGCCAGCAGCCCGTCGGACAGTTCCCGGGGGTCTGGGGCCAACGTCCTGACTTTC
TRBV5-5	TRBJ2-5	-	-	CASSLYGGSEETQYF	TGTGCCAGCAGCTTATACGGGGGTTCGGAAGAGACCCAGTACTTC
TRBV3-1	TRBJ2-1	TRBD2	-	CASSQAAGGYNEQFF	TGTGCCAGCAGCCAAGCCGCCGGGGGGTACAATGAGCAGTTCTTC
TRBV28	TRBJ1-2	-	-	CASESPAGSSYGYTF	TGTGCCAGCGAGTCCCCTGCCGGCAGTTCTTATGGCTACACCTTC
TRBV14	TRBJ2-1	-	-	CASSHYNEQFF	TGTGCCAGCAGTCATTACAATGAGCAGTTCTTC
TRBV25-1	TRBJ2-5	-	-	CASRTAAGQTQYF	TGTGCCAGCAGGACCGCGGCCGGCCAGACCCAGTACTTC